This entry lists 30 T cell receptor beta chains sequenced from one sample in a study of cytomegalovirus exposure and HLA in healthy donors. The PCR used 60 Vbeta and 13 Jbeta primers. Here immunoSEQ multiplex PCR was the method, and the copy in TCRdb shows in-frame clones only, minus some. The sample shows about 200,000 clones, more than 9.5% of them seen only once. Sample: PBMCs. All receptors derive from a man aged 45-65 years in good health and CMV-seropositive.

Note on this clone: At one boundary the junction diverges from the germline segment, which might be a read error. The chain recombines TRBV30 with TRBJ2-1; perhaps TRBD1 as D (6 bases). Germline V gene sequence: CDR1 GTSNPN, CDR2 SVGIG (reference sequence). This CDR3 has 13 residues. The CDR3 sequence is CAWRYQGINAQFF. The DNA for the CDR3 is TGTGCCTGGAGATATCAGGGGATCAATGCGCAGTTCTTC.

The chain is built from TRBV7-8 and TRBJ2-2; the D gene is possibly TRBD2 (5 bases). The germline CDR1 and CDR2 sequences are SGHVS and FQNEAQ. The CDR3 loop spans 18 amino acids. V shed 2 bases and J shed 5 bases, with 21 bases lying between them. The CDR3 is CASSLSNREIRDTGELFF. The CDR3 nucleotides are TGTGCCAGCAGCTTATCAAACCGGGAAATCCGAGATACCGGGGAGCTGTTTTTT.

This clone turned up a few times. This rearrangement joins TRBV5-1 to TRBJ1-6, with a weak D call TRBD1 (6 bases). Between the trimmed V and J ends, which lost 4 bases and 6 bases, there was a span of 17 bases. Germline V CDR1 and CDR2: SGHRS, YFSETQ. The CDR3 is 16 amino acids. The CDR3 nucleotides read TGCGCCAGCAGCGCAACGGGACACCAGTCTAATTCACCCCTCCACTTT. It encodes CASSATGHQSNSPLHF.

There are a few counts of this clone. The junction does not match germline at one end; this may be a read error. The V call is TRBV30, the J call TRBJ2-7; either TRBD1 or TRBD2 may fit D (5 bases each). From germline, CDR1 is GTSNPN and CDR2 SVGIG (reference sequence). The CDR3 loop spans 13 amino acids. CDR3 region: CAGSVQAAYEQYF. The CDR3 coding sequence is TGTGCCGGGAGTGTACAGGCCGCCTACGAGCAGTACTTC.

In its sample, this clone was seen a few times. V usage is TRBV14 and J usage is TRBJ1-2; TRBD1 might be the D (5 bases). The CDR3 spans 14 residues. V was shortened by 0 bases and J by 7 bases, with 12 bases between the two germline ends. The germline CDR1 and CDR2 sequences are SGHDN and FVKESK. The CDR3 region is CASSQDMGHSGYTF. DNA of the CDR3: TGTGCCAGCAGCCAAGATATGGGGCACTCTGGCTACACCTTC.

The rearrangement uses TRBV2 and TRBJ1-5; possible D gene TRBD1, 6 bases. The CDR3 loop spans 11 amino acids. Germline-derived CDR1 and CDR2 are SNHLY and FYNNEI. Trimming removed 1 base from V and 11 bases from J, with 6 bases in between. In nucleotides, the CDR3 is TGTGCCAGCAGTGAAGGGACAGCCCAGCATTTT. Protein sequence: CASSEGTAQHF.

The sample holds a few counts of this clone. Germline is not matched at one junction end, which may reflect a read error. The CDR3 sequence: CASSLARQKNTEAFF. The CDR3 nucleotides read TGTGCTAGCAGCTTAGCGCGACAGAAGAACACTGAAGCTTTCTTT. V gene TRBV7-7 combines with J gene TRBJ1-1, with D maybe TRBD1 (5 bases). The germline gives CDR1 SSHAT, CDR2 FNYEAQ (reference sequence). The CDR3 has 15 residues.

This clone was detected a few times. This chain connects TRBV6-5 to TRBJ2-7; D uncertain. Germline CDR1 is MNHEY and CDR2 is SVGAGI. CDR3 size: 13 residues. V was shortened by 4 bases and J by 7 bases, with 14 bases between the two germline ends. In nucleotides, the CDR3 is TGTGCCAGCAGTTCAGCCCTTTTCGGGGAGCAGTACGTC. It codes for CASSSALFGEQYV.

The chain combines TRBV5-6 with TRBJ2-7; 8 bases are a match to TRBD1. Germline trimming cut 0 bases from V and 1 base from J; bases unmatched to any gene: 3. Germline V gene lookup returns CDR1 SGHDT and CDR2 YYEEEE. The CDR3 extends over 15 amino acids. The CDR3 protein is CASSLGQGASYEQYV. Written as DNA, the CDR3 is TGTGCCAGCAGCTTGGGGCAGGGGGCTTCCTACGAGCAGTACGTC.

This clone came up a few times. The chain employs TRBV4-3 and TRBJ1-5; D not certain. This CDR3 has 15 amino acids. Trimming took 0 bases from V and 7 from J, leaving 13 bases between them. CDR1 is LGHNA, CDR2 YSLEER, per germline. CDR3 DNA sequence: TGCGCCAGCAGCCAAGATGGGCAAAAGACCCAGCCCCAGCATTTT. Translated, it gives CASSQDGQKTQPQHF.

The chain is built from TRBV25-1 and TRBJ1-5, with a possible D match to TRBD1 (5 bases). Germline V CDR1 and CDR2: MGHDK, SYGVNS. Trimming removed 4 bases at V and 7 bases at J, with 11 bases between. There are 13 residues in the CDR3. The CDR3 loop reads CASSGGTGQPQHF. The CDR3, as DNA: TGTGCCAGCAGTGGGGGGACTGGGCAGCCCCAGCATTTT.

The chain carries TRBV5-1 and TRBJ1-5; possible D gene TRBD1, 6 bases. The length of the CDR3 is 15 residues. Germline lookup yields CDR1 SGHRS and CDR2 YFSETQ. Trimming cost V 0 bases and J 1 base, with 8 bases left between them. CDR3 amino acids: CASSLEGGSNQPQHF. As DNA, the CDR3 is TGCGCCAGCAGCTTGGAGGGGGGGAGCAATCAGCCCCAGCATTTT. Full variable domain (remainder filled in from reference TRBV5-1 and TRBJ1-5): KAGVTQTPRYLIKTRGQQVTLSCSPISGHRSVSWYQQTPGQGLQFLFEYFSETQRNKGNFPGRFSGRQFSNSRSEMNVSTLELGDSALYLCASSLEGGSNQPQHFGDGTRLSIL.

This clone showed up just a few times. The CDR3 is CASKKGQANYEQYF. In DNA form, the CDR3 reads TGTGCCAGCAAGAAGGGACAGGCTAACTACGAGCAGTACTTC. This chain connects TRBV11-2 to TRBJ2-7, with 8 bases that match TRBD1. Trimming cost V 7 bases and J 3 bases; bases outside gene matches: 8. Germline-derived CDR1 and CDR2 are SGHAT and FQNNGV. CDR3 length: 14 residues.

The chain links TRBV7-3 to TRBJ2-7; 8 bases align to TRBD1. Germline CDR1 is SGHTA and CDR2 is FQGTGA. The CDR3 is 15 residues long. V lost 4 bases to trimming and J lost 5 bases; unmatched junction nucleotides: 10. The CDR3 spells CASSSHPGQANEQYF. As DNA, the CDR3 is TGTGCCAGCAGCTCGCACCCGGGACAGGCTAACGAGCAGTACTTC. Together with reference TRBV7-3 and TRBJ2-7, the CDR3 gives the full variable domain: GAGVSQTPSNKVTEKGKYVELRCDPISGHTALYWYRQSLGQGPEFLIYFQGTGAADDSGLPNDRFFAVRPEGSVSTLKIQRTERGDSAVYLCASSSHPGQANEQYFGPGTRLTVT.

The chain couples TRBV28 to TRBJ1-2; 9 bases line up with TRBD1. The CDR3 consists of 12 residues. V lost 8 bases to trimming and J lost 2 bases; unmatched junction nucleotides: 0. Germline CDR1 is MDHEN and CDR2 is SYDVKM. The CDR3 spells CASGQGNYGYTF. DNA for the CDR3: TGTGCCAGCGGACAGGGGAACTATGGCTACACCTTC.

The chain combines TRBV7-2 with TRBJ2-2; perhaps TRBD2 as D (5 bases). Trimming pared 5 bases from V and 6 bases from J, leaving 19 bases between. The CDR3 sequence is 16 residues long. Looked up from germline, CDR1 is SGHTA and CDR2 is FQGNSA. This chain's CDR3 is CASSPGMGAFAGELFF. The CDR3 nucleotides are TGTGCCAGCAGCCCCGGGATGGGAGCGTTTGCCGGGGAGCTGTTTTTT.

The gene calls are TRBV2 and TRBJ2-7, with 8 bases lining up with TRBD1. Losses at the gene ends were 5 bases for V and 7 bases for J; bases not matched to a gene: 7. Germline loops: CDR1 SNHLY, CDR2 FYNNEI. CDR3 length: 13 amino acids. The CDR3 sequence is CASSYDRGREQYF. The CDR3, as DNA: TGTGCCAGCAGTTACGACAGGGGAAGAGAGCAGTACTTC.

The V and J genes are TRBV28 and TRBJ1-3; D is undetermined. V lost 7 bases, J lost 2 bases, and 15 bases lay in between. Germline V lookup: CDR1 MDHEN, CDR2 SYDVKM. CDR3 size: 15 residues. The CDR3 DNA follows: TGTGCCAGCAACCCAGGTCGGGGTACTGGAAACACCATATATTTT. Residues: CASNPGRGTGNTIYF.

This clone was picked up a small number of times. The chain uses TRBV6-5 and TRBJ2-1; TRBD1 matches at 8 bases. The CDR3 has 15 residues. Germline lookup yields CDR1 MNHEY and CDR2 SVGAGI. The J segment lost 2 bases and the V segment lost 7 bases, leaving 7 bases of the junction unmatched. Here the CDR3 reads CASNKGQGPYNEQFF. The DNA of the CDR3 is TGTGCCAGCAATAAAGGACAGGGCCCCTACAATGAGCAGTTCTTC.

In its sample, this clone was seen a few times. The chain couples TRBV5-1 to TRBJ2-7; 11 bases align to TRBD1. The trim removed 5 bases at V and 0 bases at J, leaving 7 bases unmatched. Germline V gives CDR1 SGHRS, CDR2 YFSETQ. This CDR3 contains 16 residues. CDR3 DNA: TGCGCCAGCAGTAGGGGGGACAGGGGGAGCTCCTACGAGCAGTACTTC. Its protein product is CASSRGDRGSSYEQYF.

This clone has a count of ten or more. The chain combines TRBV2 with TRBJ2-5; TRBD2 matches 12 bases. Trimming removed 5 bases from V and 2 bases from J; junction bases left unmatched: 3. The CDR3 extends over 15 amino acids. In germline, CDR1 is SNHLY, CDR2 FYNNEI. CDR3 nucleotide sequence: TGTGCCAGCAGTTATGGACTAGCGGGGCAAGAGACCCAGTACTTC. It specifies CASSYGLAGQETQYF.

This clone was picked up a small number of times. V usage is TRBV19 and J usage is TRBJ1-3; tentative D call: TRBD1 (6 bases). Per the germline V gene, CDR1 is LNHDA and CDR2 is SQIVND (reference sequence). V lost 7 bases, J lost 2 bases, and 21 bases lay in between. This CDR3 is 17 amino acids long. Written as DNA, the CDR3 is TGTGCCAGTACCTCTACCAGGCAGGGGCTAACTGGAAACACCATATATTTT. Its translation: CASTSTRQGLTGNTIYF.

The sample holds a few counts of this clone. The V and J genes are TRBV20-1 and TRBJ1-1; D unresolved. Trimming shortened V by 6 bases and J by 1 base, and 3 bases separated the two germline ends. This CDR3 is built from 10 residues. Germline V gene lookup returns CDR1 DFQATT and CDR2 SNEGSKA (reference sequence). This CDR3 reads CSAGNTEAFF. In DNA, the CDR3 is TGCAGTGCCGGGAACACTGAAGCTTTCTTT.

In its sample, this clone was seen a few times. This chain joins TRBV7-9 and TRBJ1-2; TRBD1 is a possible D gene (6 bases). The V end lost 1 base, the J end lost 4 bases, and 13 bases lay between the germline ends. The germline CDR1 and CDR2 sequences are SEHNR and FQNEAQ (reference sequence). There are 15 residues in the CDR3. The CDR3 nucleotides are TGTGCCAGCAGCTTAGACGCAGGGGCAGGCTATGGCTACACCTTC. It encodes CASSLDAGAGYGYTF.

The chain recombines TRBV15 with TRBJ1-1, with D maybe TRBD1 (5 bases). CDR3 length equals 13 residues. Germline CDR1 is LNHNV and CDR2 is YYDKDF (reference sequence). The V and J ends lost 0 bases and 11 bases respectively, with 13 bases between them. CDR3 region: CATSRDGGRRAFF. CDR3 bases: TGTGCCACCAGCAGAGACGGGGGAAGAAGGGCTTTCTTT.

J is TRBJ1-4 and V is TRBV12-5, with 9 bases aligning to TRBD1. The CDR3 is 15 amino acids. J was trimmed by 8 bases and V by 0 bases; bases with no gene match: 4. CDR1 LGHNT and CDR2 FRNRAP come from the germline V gene. Here the CDR3 reads CASGLVGTGWEKLFF. DNA for the CDR3: TGTGCTAGTGGTTTGGTGGGGACAGGGTGGGAAAAACTGTTTTTT.

This clone was seen a handful of times. The chain has TRBV5-1 and TRBJ1-2; TRBD1 matches at 7 bases. Unmatched junction bases numbered 5, after V lost 4 bases and J lost 2 bases. In germline, CDR1 is SGHRS, CDR2 YFSETQ. CDR3 length: 14 amino acids. CDR3 coding DNA: TGCGCCAGCAGCGCACAGGGGAAAAACTATGGCTACACCTTC. Protein sequence: CASSAQGKNYGYTF.

This clone has a handful of counts. This chain joins TRBV6-5 and TRBJ1-2; D may be TRBD1 (5 bases). CDR1 is MNHEY and CDR2 is SVGAGI in the germline V gene. Trimming shortened V by 8 bases and J by 3 bases, and 13 bases separated the two germline ends. CDR3 length: 13 residues. This CDR3 reads CASLRRGDYGYTF. CDR3 DNA sequence: TGTGCCAGCCTAAGGAGGGGAGACTATGGCTACACCTTC.

This chain links TRBV4-3 with TRBJ2-3, with 12 bases matching TRBD2. The CDR3 is made up of 18 amino acids. V lost 3 bases, J lost 5 bases, and 12 bases stayed unmatched. Germline V lookup: CDR1 LGHNA, CDR2 YSLEER. CDR3 bases: TGCGCCAGCAGCCAGAACATACCTAGCGGGGGGGCGATAGATACGCAGTATTTT. Residues: CASSQNIPSGGAIDTQYF.

This clone occurred a few times. V gene TRBV29-1 combines with J gene TRBJ2-2; 9 bases fit TRBD1. Losses at the gene ends were 5 bases for V and 5 bases for J; bases not matched to a gene: 6. The CDR3 runs to 14 residues. Germline lookup yields CDR1 SQVTM and CDR2 ANQGSEA. The CDR3 reads CSVTQGARTGELFF. In nucleotides, the CDR3 is TGCAGCGTTACACAGGGGGCACGAACCGGGGAGCTGTTTTTT.